The 10 T cell receptor beta chains in this list originate from one sample, sequenced in a study of T cell repertoires in cytomegalovirus infection. A single record per CDR3 protein comes from TCRdb applying MiXCR to the reads. The sample has roughly 600,000 distinct CDR3 sequences, approximately 24% seen once. The sequencing sample was made of CD8+ T cells from PBMCs. These receptors were collected from a human donor in good health (CMV status not recorded). Some clones in this sample may be carry-over from other donors' samples.

This chain links TRBV7-2 with TRBJ2-7; D unresolved. Trimming left V 8 bases short and J 7 bases short, with 24 bases between. The CDR3 has 15 amino acids. Germline V gene lookup returns CDR1 SGHTA and CDR2 FQGNSA. CDR3 amino acids: CASGSAESPATEQYV. The CDR3 coding sequence is TGTGCCAGCGGCTCCGCAGAAAGCCCCGCGACTGAGCAGTACGTC.

V is TRBV7-9 and J is TRBJ1-1; D is unclear. Germline V lookup: CDR1 SEHNR, CDR2 FQNEAQ (reference sequence). The CDR3 extends over 15 amino acids. The germline V and J ends were trimmed by 4 bases and 11 bases, with 23 bases remaining between them. The CDR3 here is CASSSLTQSPQRAFF. The CDR3 nucleotides read TGTGCCAGCAGCTCCTTGACACAGTCCCCGCAAAGGGCTTTCTTT.

The rearrangement uses TRBV7-6 and TRBJ1-1; no clear D. V lost 3 bases and J lost 2, with 16 bases in between. Germline V gene lookup returns CDR1 SGHVS and CDR2 FNYEAQ. This CDR3 is built from 16 residues. The CDR3 DNA reads as TGTGCCAGCAGCTTCTCTTCCAGCAGGTTTAACACTGAAGCTTTCTTT. Protein product: CASSFSSSRFNTEAFF.

This clonotype was seen a few times. The chain has TRBV28 and TRBJ2-1; 13 bases fit TRBD2. The trim removed 5 bases at V and 0 bases at J, leaving 7 bases unmatched. Germline V gene data show CDR1 as MDHEN and CDR2 as SYDVKM. There are 18 residues in the CDR3. The CDR3 bases are TGTGCCAGCAGTCTTCCGACTAGCGGGGGGAGCTCCTACAATGAGCAGTTCTTC. The encoded protein is CASSLPTSGGSSYNEQFF.

This clonotype appeared once. A much larger clone lies a single base off, so this may be a read error. This chain connects TRBV7-2 to TRBJ2-7, with D tentatively TRBD2 (5 bases). CDR1 is SGHTA, CDR2 FQGNSA, per germline. The CDR3 extends over 15 amino acids. This chain's CDR3 is CASSLPGSSRHEQCF. The CDR3 DNA follows: TGTGCCAGCAGCCTCCCGGGATCCAGTCGACACGAGCAGTGCTTC.

The sample holds a few counts of this clonotype. The rearrangement links TRBV10-2 to TRBJ2-2; 8 bases fit TRBD1. Losses at the gene ends were 5 bases for V and 5 bases for J; bases not matched to a gene: 7. Germline V lookup: CDR1 WSHSY, CDR2 SAAADI. This CDR3 spans 15 amino acids. In DNA, the CDR3 is TGCGCCAGCAGTACCGGGACAGGTTGGACCGGGGAGCTGTTTTTT. It specifies CASSTGTGWTGELFF.

This rearrangement joins TRBV14 to TRBJ2-7, with 9 bases matching TRBD1. The CDR3 sequence is 15 residues long. The V gene end was trimmed by 4 bases and the J gene end by 3 bases; junction bases not matched to a gene: 7. The germline V gene encodes CDR1 SGHDN and CDR2 FVKESK. CDR3 DNA: TGTGCCAGCAGCCTTACAGGGGGCTTAGACTACGAGCAGTACTTC. It yields the protein CASSLTGGLDYEQYF.

The chain has TRBV6-2 or TRBV6-3 and TRBJ2-3; 7 bases are shared with TRBD2. This CDR3 has 16 residues. Germline CDR1 MNHEY, CDR2 SVGEGT. With V trimmed by 2 bases and J by 1 base, 6 bases remained unmatched. The CDR3 DNA reads as TGTGCCAGCAGTTACGGACTAGTGGGGGGCACAGATACGCAGTATTTT. Translation gives CASSYGLVGGTDTQYF.

This clonotype was detected only a few times. J is TRBJ2-6 and V is TRBV6-1; no firm D call. Per the germline V gene, CDR1 is MNHNS and CDR2 is SASEGT. Trimming shortened V by 6 bases and J by 2 bases, and 8 bases separated the two germline ends. This CDR3 comprises 14 residues. The CDR3 protein is CASRKSPGANVLTF. As DNA, the CDR3 is TGTGCCAGCAGGAAGAGTCCTGGGGCCAACGTCCTGACTTTC.

The J gene is TRBJ2-5, the V gene TRBV5-6, with D hard to call. V was trimmed by 0 bases and J by 1 base, leaving 7 bases between them. Per germline, CDR1 SGHDT and CDR2 YYEEEE. This CDR3 has 14 amino acids. CDR3 sequence reads: CASSLVQVQETQYF. DNA for the CDR3: TGTGCCAGCAGCTTGGTGCAGGTCCAAGAGACCCAGTACTTC.